These 25 T cell receptor beta chains share one sample of origin, sequenced in a study of blood T cell repertoires in COVID-19 (TCRdb year 2020). Library preparation used the immunoSEQ multiplex PCR assay. The clones in this table, taken by TCRdb from immuneACCESS, are in-frame only. Not every clone is retained; where verified, under half of the shortfall comes from an unresolved V gene, and the cause of the rest is unknown. The sample table holds 200,000 to 250,000 clones, of which 80% were seen once. Of the sample, 9.5% to 15% is held by the ten largest clones. The sample comprised peripheral blood. Receptors were obtained from a human donor in a cohort sampled during active COVID-19.

The CDR3 region is CASSQRSPLAGGLMGSTDTQYF. CDR3 coding DNA: TGCGCCAGCAGCCAACGATCCCCACTAGCGGGGGGGCTTATGGGAAGCACAGATACGCAGTATTTT. The chain carries TRBV4-3 and TRBJ2-3; TRBD2 aligns across 13 bases. V lost 2 bases and J lost 0; bases outside the gene matches: 17. The CDR3 runs to 22 residues. Germline CDR1 is LGHNA and CDR2 is YSLEER.

This chain connects TRBV7-9 to TRBJ1-6, with unresolved D. V shed 7 bases and J shed 8 bases, with 15 bases lying between them. This CDR3 is 14 amino acids long. In germline, CDR1 is SEHNR, CDR2 FQNEAQ (reference sequence). For the CDR3, the DNA is TGTGCCAGCACCCTCGGAGGCGTTTATTCACCCCTCCACTTT. Residues: CASTLGGVYSPLHF.

V and J are TRBV7-2 and TRBJ1-1; 7 nucleotides line up with TRBD1. Germline V CDR1 and CDR2: SGHTA, FQGNSA. V lost 5 bases to trimming and J lost 9 bases; unmatched junction nucleotides: 9. The CDR3 is 13 residues long. CDR3 in DNA: TGTGCCAGCAGCCCCGGGACAGCATTTAAAGCTTTCTTT. This gives the protein CASSPGTAFKAFF.

This rearrangement joins TRBV19 to TRBJ2-2; TRBD1 matches at 7 bases. Germline CDR1 LNHDA, CDR2 SQIVND (reference sequence). The J segment lost 0 bases and the V segment lost 7 bases, leaving 14 bases of the junction unmatched. The CDR3 loop spans 18 amino acids. CDR3 DNA: TGTGCCAGTACTATCAATAAATGGGACAGCGCGAACACCGGGGAGCTGTTTTTT. It codes for CASTINKWDSANTGELFF.

The CDR3 region has the DNA TGTGCCAGCAGTTACCCCGGGACAGTTAACACTGAAGCTTTCTTT. Its translation: CASSYPGTVNTEAFF. The rearrangement uses TRBV6-2 or TRBV6-3 and TRBJ1-1; 7 bases align to TRBD1. The CDR3 extends over 15 amino acids. After removal of 2 bases from V and 2 bases from J, the junction contained 5 bases not matched to a gene. Germline CDR1 reads MNHEY; CDR2 reads SVGEGT.

The chain employs TRBV19 and TRBJ2-6; perhaps TRBD1 as D (5 bases). The V end lost 4 bases, the J end lost 4 bases, and 11 bases lay between the germline ends. There are 15 residues in the CDR3. CDR1 LNHDA and CDR2 SQIVND come from the germline V gene (reference sequence). This CDR3 reads CASSTHYRGANVLTF. DNA of the CDR3: TGTGCCAGTAGTACACACTACAGGGGGGCCAACGTCCTGACTTTC.

This chain connects TRBV5-5 to TRBJ2-7, with TRBD1 matching over 9 bases. V lost 0 bases, J lost 5 bases, and 6 bases stayed unmatched. This CDR3 region has 15 residues. The germline V gene encodes CDR1 SGHKS and CDR2 YYEKEE (reference sequence). The CDR3 nucleotides read TGTGCCAGCAGCTTGGTGGGGACAGGGTCCCACGAGCAGTACTTC. This gives the protein CASSLVGTGSHEQYF.

The chain joins TRBV4-2 to TRBJ2-7, with D tentatively TRBD1 (5 bases). CDR1 is LGHNA and CDR2 is YNFKEQ in the germline V gene. V dropped 1 base and J dropped 5 bases, with 15 bases sitting between them. This CDR3 is built from 15 residues. The CDR3 loop reads CASSQGIDRPDEQYF. CDR3 sequence (DNA): TGTGCCAGCAGCCAAGGGATTGACAGACCGGACGAGCAGTACTTC.

The chain recombines TRBV19 with TRBJ2-7, with 7 bases that match TRBD1. Germline V gene lookup returns CDR1 LNHDA and CDR2 SQIVND (reference sequence). Unmatched junction bases numbered 3, after V lost 5 bases and J lost 2 bases. This CDR3 contains 13 residues. This CDR3 reads CASSVGTAYEQYF. CDR3 coding DNA: TGTGCCAGTAGTGTAGGGACAGCCTACGAGCAGTACTTC.

This clone was seen once. The rearrangement joins TRBV6-8 to TRBJ2-7, with unresolved D. The CDR3 totals 12 residues. Germline V gives CDR1 MNHGY, CDR2 SAAAGT. Deletions cut 7 bases from V and 3 bases from J, with 10 bases between. The CDR3 is CASTVCYYEQYF. CDR3 bases: TGTGCCAGCACGGTATGTTACTACGAGCAGTACTTC.

The J gene is TRBJ2-3, the V gene TRBV18; 7 bases line up with TRBD1. The CDR3 runs 12 residues. CDR1 is KGHSH and CDR2 is LQKENI in the germline V gene. Losses at the gene ends were 1 base for V and 10 bases for J; bases not matched to a gene: 2. CDR3 protein: CASSPRQGSQYF. The CDR3 DNA reads TGTGCCAGCTCACCACGACAGGGATCGCAGTATTTT.

V usage is TRBV4-1 and J usage is TRBJ2-7, with TRBD1 matching over 7 bases. The CDR3 covers 13 residues. After removal of 4 bases from V and 3 bases from J, the junction contained 3 bases not matched to a gene. Germline V gives CDR1 MGHRA, CDR2 YSYEKL. In DNA form, the CDR3 reads TGCGCCAGCAGCCCACGGACAGGCTACGAGCAGTACTTC. It codes for CASSPRTGYEQYF.

V gene TRBV7-9 combines with J gene TRBJ1-2, with D perhaps TRBD1 (6 bases). Looked up from germline, CDR1 is SEHNR and CDR2 is FQNEAQ (reference sequence). V lost 1 base, J lost 2 bases, and 8 bases lay in between. The CDR3 is made up of 14 amino acids. The CDR3 reads CASSLGTENYGYTF. CDR3 DNA: TGTGCCAGCAGCTTAGGGACAGAGAACTATGGCTACACCTTC.

The V call is TRBV7-8, the J call TRBJ1-2; 10 bases line up with TRBD1. Germline lookup yields CDR1 SGHVS and CDR2 FQNEAQ. The CDR3 covers 16 residues. J lost 4 bases, V lost 4 bases, and 9 bases had no gene match. This CDR3 is CASSSFGDRGGYGYTF. In DNA, the CDR3 is TGTGCCAGCAGCTCGTTTGGGGACAGGGGAGGCTATGGCTACACCTTC.

The V gene is TRBV9, the J gene TRBJ1-5, with D perhaps TRBD1 (6 bases). This CDR3 has 18 residues. Trimming took off 0 bases at V and 0 bases at J, with 16 bases between the two ends. Germline CDR1 is SGDLS and CDR2 is YYNGEE. The CDR3 nucleotides are TGTGCCAGCAGCGTAGGCACAGGGTTAGGGACTAGCAATCAGCCCCAGCATTTT. Its translation: CASSVGTGLGTSNQPQHF.

The chain joins TRBV9 to TRBJ2-1, with 7 bases identical to TRBD1. V dropped 2 bases and J dropped 6; count of bases not matched to a gene: 5. The CDR3 sequence is 14 residues long. The germline V gene encodes CDR1 SGDLS and CDR2 YYNGEE. The CDR3 spells CASSVQTGINEQFF. CDR3 sequence (DNA): TGTGCCAGCAGCGTTCAGACAGGGATCAATGAGCAGTTCTTC.

This sequence joins TRBV19 and TRBJ2-1; TRBD1 might be the D (5 bases). V lost 3 bases and J 15 bases, leaving 18 bases between the germline ends. Germline-derived CDR1 and CDR2 are LNHDA and SQIVND (reference sequence). The CDR3 extends over 13 amino acids. The CDR3 protein is CASSIPGNPRVFF. In DNA, the CDR3 is TGTGCCAGTAGTATTCCAGGGAACCCCAGGGTGTTCTTC.

This clone was counted at least ten times. V gene TRBV15 combines with J gene TRBJ1-3; tentatively, D is TRBD1 (6 bases). The germline V gene encodes CDR1 LNHNV and CDR2 YYDKDF (reference sequence). CDR3 length equals 16 residues. Trimming removed 0 bases at V and 4 bases at J, with 13 bases between. CDR3 DNA sequence: TGTGCCACCAGCAGAGATAGCGGGGGGCTGGGAAACACCATATATTTT. Protein product: CATSRDSGGLGNTIYF.

V and J are TRBV4-2 and TRBJ2-1; D is undetermined. This CDR3 is 14 amino acids long. Germline-derived CDR1 and CDR2 are LGHNA and YNFKEQ. The V end lost 2 bases, the J end lost 7 bases, and 12 bases lay between the germline ends. In DNA form, the CDR3 reads TGTGCCAGCAGCCAAAGTACCTATCGAAATGAGCAGTTCTTC. Its translation is CASSQSTYRNEQFF.

The table lists this clone with a few counts. The chain couples TRBV7-9 to TRBJ2-7, with 8 bases that match TRBD2. Germline CDR1 SEHNR, CDR2 FQNEAQ (reference sequence). There are 15 residues in the CDR3. The V and J ends lost 2 bases and 3 bases, in that order; junction bases with no gene match: 6. The CDR3 DNA sequence: TGTGCCAGCAGCTTAACAGCGGGAGCTAACTACGAGCAGTACTTC. Translating gives CASSLTAGANYEQYF.

The V and J genes are TRBV5-1 and TRBJ2-2, with 7 bases that match TRBD1. CDR3 length: 15 amino acids. J lost 3 bases, V lost 2 bases, and 4 bases had no gene match. Germline V gene data show CDR1 as SGHRS and CDR2 as YFSETQ. The CDR3 DNA follows: TGCGCCAGCAGCTTCGGGACAGTTGACACCGGGGAGCTGTTTTTT. It encodes CASSFGTVDTGELFF.

With regard to this clone: One end of the junction does not line up with germline, which may come from a read error. The V call is TRBV7-7, the J call TRBJ2-5, with TRBD2 matching over 13 bases. The CDR3 runs to 17 residues. Germline CDR1 and CDR2: SSHAT and FNYEAQ (reference sequence). The CDR3 reads CASSATGGLAGQETQYF. The CDR3 DNA is TGTGCTAGCAGCGCCACGGGGGGACTAGCGGGGCAAGAGACCCAGTACTTC.

The rearrangement joins TRBV13 to TRBJ2-7; 9 nucleotides agree with TRBD2. Losses at the gene ends were 3 bases for V and 0 bases for J; bases not matched to a gene: 3. Germline-derived CDR1 and CDR2 are PRHDT and FYEKMQ (reference sequence). This CDR3 comprises 15 residues. CDR3 sequence reads: CASSFSGGFSYEQYF. As DNA, the CDR3 is TGTGCCAGCAGCTTTAGCGGGGGTTTCTCCTACGAGCAGTACTTC.

In this sample, this clone turned up once. The chain combines TRBV7-6 with TRBJ1-3; a weak D match, TRBD1 (5 bases). The germline gives CDR1 SGHVS, CDR2 FNYEAQ. The CDR3 contains 16 residues. V was cut by 1 base and J by 0 bases, with 10 bases left in between. The CDR3 spells CASSLVGGGSGNTIYF. The DNA of the CDR3 is TGTGCCAGCAGCTTAGTCGGGGGAGGCTCTGGAAACACCATATATTTT.

This chain joins TRBV7-2 and TRBJ2-7; 9 bases match TRBD1. Germline loops: CDR1 SGHTA, CDR2 FQGNSA. The CDR3 covers 14 residues. The V and J ends lost 5 bases and 1 base, in that order; junction bases with no gene match: 3. In DNA, the CDR3 is TGTGCCAGCAGCCTACAGGGGGCGTCCTACGAGCAGTACTTC. Its translation: CASSLQGASYEQYF. Full variable domain (outside the CDR3, taken from reference TRBV7-2 and TRBJ2-7): GAGVSQSPSNKVTEKGKDVELRCDPISGHTALYWYRQSLGQGLEFLIYFQGNSAPDKSGLPSDRFSAERTGGSVSTLTIQRTQQEDSAVYLCASSLQGASYEQYFGPGTRLTVT.